The rows below give T cell receptor beta chains drawn from one sample of a study of beta chain features in type 1 diabetes. Profiled with immunoSEQ multiplex PCR; TCRdb holds only in-frame clones, not every one. The table has a few hundred thousand clones, roughly 13% seen once. Sequencing was performed on naive CD4+ T cells from blood. These receptors were collected from a woman under 30 with type 1 diabetes. CDR3s include the opening cysteine and the closing phenylalanine or tryptophan. The D gene is left open where the match is weak. Clone size appears in some rows only: once, few, many, or a class for an expanded clone.

j_gene | abundance | v_gene | d_gene | CDR3nt | CDR3aa
TRBJ2-2 | - | TRBV5-1 | - | TGCGCCAGCAGCTTGGAATTAACCGGGGAGCTGTTTTTT | CASSLELTGELFF
TRBJ2-1 | - | TRBV4-1 | - | TGCGCCAGCAGCCAACCCGCCCAGCGGTCCTACAATGAGCAGTTCTTC | CASSQPAQRSYNEQFF
TRBJ2-7 | - | TRBV19 | TRBD2 | TGTGCCAGTACCGCGGCGGACCGCCGGGACTACATCTTC | CASTAADRRDYIF
TRBJ1-2 | - | TRBV7-2 | - | TGTGCCAGCAGCTTATGGGTCGACAGCGCAAACTATGGCTACACCTTC | CASSLWVDSANYGYTF
TRBJ1-2 | - | TRBV2 | TRBD1 | TGTGCCAGCAGTGAAGGCAGGGGGGATGGCTACACCTTC | CASSEGRGDGYTF
TRBJ2-1 | - | TRBV29-1 | - | TGCAGCGTTGCGCGGCAAAGCTCCTACAATGAGCAGTTCTTC | CSVARQSSYNEQFF
TRBJ2-1 | - | TRBV9 | TRBD1 | TGTGCCAGCAGCGTAGAGGGACAGGTATACAATGAGCAGTTCTTC | CASSVEGQVYNEQFF
TRBJ2-6 | - | TRBV7-8 | - | TGTGCCAGCAGTCTGGGAGTTTCTGGGGCCAACGTCCTGACTTTC | CASSLGVSGANVLTF
TRBJ1-1 | few | TRBV5-1 | - | TGCGCCAGCAGCTTGCTTGCAGAATTGAACACTGAAGCTTTCTTT | CASSLLAELNTEAFF
TRBJ2-5 | few | TRBV30 | TRBD1 | TGTGCCTGGAGTGTACTTTCCCCAAGACAGGGGCCAGGAGAGACCCAGTACTTC | CAWSVLSPRQGPGETQYF
TRBJ2-7 | - | TRBV27 | TRBD1 | TGTGCCAGCAGTTTAGTGGGACAGAACTACGAGCAGTACTTC | CASSLVGQNYEQYF
TRBJ1-4 | few | TRBV30 | - | TGTGCCTGGAGCCGTGGCAGTCATGAAAAACTGTTTTTT | CAWSRGSHEKLFF
TRBJ1-1 | - | TRBV9 | - | TGTGCCAGCAGCGTAGGAGGGACTTTGAACACTGAAGCTTTCTTT | CASSVGGTLNTEAFF
TRBJ2-2 | few | TRBV7-8 | TRBD2 | TGTGCCAGCAGCTTATGGGCGGGGGACACCGGGGAGCTGTTTTTT | CASSLWAGDTGELFF
TRBJ2-5 | - | TRBV7-2 | TRBD2 | TGTGCCAGCAGCTTACGACTAGCGGGAGGACCTCAAGAGACCCAGTACTTC | CASSLRLAGGPQETQYF
TRBJ1-1 | - | TRBV7-9 | - | TGTGCCAGCAGCTTAGAAGGCACAGTAAACACTGAAGCTTTCTTT | CASSLEGTVNTEAFF
TRBJ2-7 | few | TRBV10-3 | TRBD2 | TGTGCCATCAGTGAGAGGTGGGAGCGGGGAGCCTACGAGCAGTACTTC | CAISERWERGAYEQYF